The 24 T cell receptor beta chains given below trace back to one sample, sequenced in a study of T cell responses to AZD1222 COVID-19 vaccine. Sequencing was performed with immunoSEQ multiplex PCR; in TCRdb, only in-frame clones are kept and a portion is missing. The table lists 60,000 to 65,000 clones, more than 70% of them singletons. The source was peripheral blood, collected on day 0 of AZD1222 vaccination. These receptors all come from an adult in good health.

A word on this clone: Other DNA sequences within the sample encode an identical CDR3. The rearrangement joins TRBV7-9 to TRBJ1-5; TRBD1 aligns across 7 bases. V lost 1 base to trimming and J lost 2 bases; unmatched junction nucleotides: 2. This CDR3 has 15 residues. Germline loops: CDR1 SEHNR, CDR2 FQNEAQ (reference sequence). The CDR3 DNA sequence: TGTGCCAGCAGCTTAGGGACAGGCCGCAATCAGCCCCAGCATTTT. Residues: CASSLGTGRNQPQHF.

The rearrangement uses TRBV10-3 and TRBJ1-5; tentative D call: TRBD1 (5 bases). Germline CDR1 reads ENHRY; CDR2 reads SYGVKD. This CDR3 is built from 14 residues. The germline V and J ends were trimmed by 6 bases and 6 bases, with 15 bases remaining between them. CDR3 sequence: CAISVQGQGQPQHF. CDR3 nucleotides: TGTGCCATCAGCGTTCAGGGTCAAGGTCAGCCCCAGCATTTT.

The CDR3: CASSPGSGRFYNEQFF. The CDR3 DNA reads TGTGCCAGCAGCCCTGGATCCGGGAGGTTTTACAATGAGCAGTTCTTC. This chain uses TRBV7-8 with TRBJ2-1; 7 positions match TRBD2. CDR1 and CDR2 (germline): SGHVS, FQNEAQ. The ends lost 5 bases at V and 4 bases at J; junction bases unmatched: 11. The CDR3 is 16 amino acids.

This clone appeared a few times. V gene TRBV10-3 combines with J gene TRBJ1-2; TRBD1 matches 7 bases. J gave up 2 bases and V 0 bases, and 6 bases lay outside the gene matches. Germline-derived CDR1 and CDR2 are ENHRY and SYGVKD. The CDR3 sequence is 16 residues long. CDR3 sequence: CAISESNQGVNYGYTF. The CDR3 nucleotides are TGTGCCATCAGTGAGTCTAACCAGGGGGTAAACTATGGCTACACCTTC.

The V call is TRBV19, the J call TRBJ1-2; D perhaps matches TRBD1 (5 bases). The germline gives CDR1 LNHDA, CDR2 SQIVND (reference sequence). V was clipped by 10 bases and J by 6 bases, with 12 bases between them. The CDR3 is made up of 11 amino acids. This CDR3 reads CATYSRDGYTF. As DNA, the CDR3 is TGTGCCACCTACTCCAGGGATGGCTACACCTTC.

In this sample, this clone turned up once. The genes are TRBV7-2 and TRBJ1-5; 7 nucleotides match TRBD1. Germline CDR1 SGHTA, CDR2 FQGNSA. The CDR3 spans 17 residues. Trimming cost V 5 bases and J 1 base; bases outside gene matches: 11. The CDR3 DNA reads as TGTGCCAGCAGCCGCCAAAGGGGGCTGGGGAGCAATCAGCCCCAGCATTTT. Translated: CASSRQRGLGSNQPQHF. Full variable domain (outside the CDR3, taken from reference TRBV7-2 and TRBJ1-5): GAGVSQSPSNKVTEKGKDVELRCDPISGHTALYWYRQSLGQGLEFLIYFQGNSAPDKSGLPSDRFSAERTGGSVSTLTIQRTQQEDSAVYLCASSRQRGLGSNQPQHFGDGTRLSIL.

The gene calls are TRBV5-1 and TRBJ1-4, with D unclear. The CDR3 has 17 residues. V lost 0 bases to trimming and J lost 0 bases, with 12 bases between them. CDR1 and CDR2 (germline): SGHRS, YFSETQ. The CDR3 region is CASSLGYEPATNEKLFF. Written as DNA, the CDR3 is TGCGCCAGCAGCTTGGGCTACGAACCTGCAACTAATGAAAAACTGTTTTTT.

This chain uses TRBV27 with TRBJ2-1, with 8 positions matching TRBD1. V lost 8 bases and J lost 3; bases outside the gene matches: 6. Germline V lookup: CDR1 MNHEY, CDR2 SMNVEV (reference sequence). There are 14 residues in the CDR3. CDR3 in amino acids: CASGSDRGYNEQFF. CDR3 sequence (DNA): TGTGCCAGCGGGTCTGACAGGGGCTACAATGAGCAGTTCTTC.

The chain joins TRBV6-2 or TRBV6-3 to TRBJ1-2; tentatively, D is TRBD1 (6 bases). V lost 2 bases and J 3 bases, leaving 13 bases between the germline ends. CDR3 length: 15 amino acids. From germline, CDR1 is MNHEY and CDR2 SVGEGT. The chain's CDR3 is CASSYMLGADYGYTF. CDR3 sequence (DNA): TGTGCCAGCAGTTACATGCTGGGGGCAGACTATGGCTACACCTTC.

J is TRBJ1-5 and V is TRBV7-8; tentative D call: TRBD1 (6 bases). Trimming took 3 bases from V and 0 from J, leaving 9 bases between them. The germline V gene encodes CDR1 SGHVS and CDR2 FQNEAQ. The CDR3 runs 15 residues. Here the CDR3 DNA reads TGTGCCAGCAGCTTCGGACAGAGTAGCAATCAGCCCCAGCATTTT. This sequence encodes CASSFGQSSNQPQHF.

This chain links TRBV6-2 or TRBV6-3 with TRBJ2-7, with a tentative D call TRBD1 (5 bases). Trimming removed 5 bases at V and 3 bases at J, with 14 bases between. CDR1 is MNHEY, CDR2 SVGEGT, per germline. There are 14 residues in the CDR3. In nucleotides, the CDR3 is TGTGCCAGCAGTCCCCTTAGGGGCGGCTACGAGCAGTACTTC. This sequence encodes CASSPLRGGYEQYF.

This clone is termed medium-sized. The rearrangement uses TRBV5-1 and TRBJ2-7; TRBD2 matches 9 bases. With 4 bases clipped from V and 0 bases from J, the junction kept 5 bases outside the gene matches. This CDR3 region has 15 residues. Germline V gives CDR1 SGHRS, CDR2 YFSETQ. This CDR3 reads CASSPTSGLSYEQYF. CDR3 DNA: TGCGCCAGCAGCCCCACTAGCGGGCTCTCCTACGAGCAGTACTTC.

The chain couples TRBV7-2 to TRBJ2-2; D not resolved. Trimming pared 6 bases from V and 6 bases from J, leaving 17 bases between. The CDR3 is 15 amino acids. The germline V gene has CDR1 SGHTA and CDR2 FQGNSA. The CDR3 DNA reads as TGTGCCAGCAGTCAAACGGTGGCGGCAGCCGGGGAGCTGTTTTTT. Translated: CASSQTVAAAGELFF.

The V call is TRBV5-8, the J call TRBJ1-1; a possible D gene is TRBD1 (6 bases). This CDR3 contains 14 residues. Deletions cut 4 bases from V and 1 base from J, with 11 bases between. Germline V CDR1 and CDR2: SGHTS, YDEGEE. CDR3 sequence: CASSEQQGNTEAFF. CDR3 DNA sequence: TGTGCCAGCAGCGAACAACAGGGGAACACTGAAGCTTTCTTT. The entire variable domain, with the rest obtained from reference TRBV5-8 and TRBJ1-1, is as follows: EAGVTQSPTHLIKTRGQQATLRCSPISGHTSVYWYQQALGLGLQFLLWYDEGEERNRGNFPPRFSGRQFPNYSSELNVNALELEDSALYLCASSEQQGNTEAFFGQGTRLTVV.

This clone was counted a few times. The CDR3 DNA follows: TGTGCCAGTAGCCCTGGGGGACAGGGGGCGAGTGGCTACACCTTC. The encoded protein is CASSPGGQGASGYTF. The genes are TRBV19 and TRBJ1-2, with 12 nucleotides matching TRBD1. The CDR3 totals 15 residues. The V segment lost 6 bases and the J segment 7 bases; nucleotides outside the gene matches: 9. Germline values: CDR1 LNHDA, CDR2 SQIVND (reference sequence).

This chain uses TRBV5-1 with TRBJ1-4; 8 bases fit TRBD1. Germline CDR1 is SGHRS and CDR2 is YFSETQ. The CDR3 extends over 15 amino acids. The trim removed 7 bases at V and 1 base at J, leaving 6 bases unmatched. The CDR3 loop is CASRTGGVTNEKLFF. For the CDR3, the DNA is TGCGCCAGCCGAACAGGGGGAGTAACTAATGAAAAACTGTTTTTT.

This clone was counted once. This chain's CDR3 is CASGNHQPQHF. CDR3 DNA sequence: TGTGCTAGTGGTAACCATCAGCCCCAGCATTTT. V and J are TRBV12-5 and TRBJ1-5; D gene ambiguous. Between the trimmed V and J ends, which lost 5 bases and 5 bases, there was a span of 4 bases. The CDR3 is 11 residues long. The germline V gene encodes CDR1 LGHNT and CDR2 FRNRAP.

V gene TRBV2 combines with J gene TRBJ2-3; D gene ambiguous. Germline CDR1 is SNHLY and CDR2 is FYNNEI. V was trimmed by 0 bases and J by 1 base, leaving 8 bases between them. This CDR3 contains 15 residues. The CDR3 loop reads CASSEAGSGTDTQYF. In nucleotides, the CDR3 is TGTGCCAGCAGTGAAGCAGGGTCCGGCACAGATACGCAGTATTTT.

The rearrangement uses TRBV10-3 and TRBJ1-2; perhaps TRBD1 as D (6 bases). The V and J ends lost 11 bases and 8 bases respectively, with 15 bases between them. Germline CDR1 and CDR2: ENHRY and SYGVKD. The CDR3 is 11 residues long. The CDR3 loop reads CAVQGTLGYTF. CDR3 coding DNA: TGTGCCGTTCAGGGGACTTTGGGCTACACCTTC.

The chain links TRBV27 to TRBJ2-1, with D hard to call. The ends were cut back, 7 bases at V and 4 bases at J, with 5 bases in the middle. Germline assignment: CDR1 MNHEY and CDR2 SMNVEV (reference sequence). The CDR3 spans 11 residues. This CDR3 is CASTDYNEQFF. DNA of the CDR3: TGTGCCAGCACCGATTACAATGAGCAGTTCTTC.

The V and J genes are TRBV5-5 and TRBJ2-3, with TRBD2 matching over 10 bases. Germline CDR1 and CDR2: SGHKS and YYEKEE (reference sequence). V lost 3 bases, J lost 0 bases, and 4 bases stayed unmatched. The CDR3 extends over 16 amino acids. CDR3 sequence (DNA): TGTGCCAGCAGCTCCCTAGCGGGGGCCAGCACAGATACGCAGTATTTT. Encoded protein: CASSSLAGASTDTQYF.

The rearrangement joins TRBV15 to TRBJ1-4; D might be TRBD1 (5 bases). The CDR3 is 16 residues long. The germline V gene has CDR1 LNHNV and CDR2 YYDKDF (reference sequence). V shed 0 bases and J shed 7 bases, with 15 bases lying between them. CDR3 loop: CATSRDPQGQGEKLFF. The CDR3 DNA is TGTGCCACCAGCAGAGATCCCCAGGGCCAAGGTGAAAAACTGTTTTTT.

The V gene is TRBV4-2, the J gene TRBJ2-2; possible D gene TRBD1, 6 bases. The germline V gene has CDR1 LGHNA and CDR2 YNFKEQ. The V end lost 2 bases, the J end lost 2 bases, and 9 bases lay between the germline ends. CDR3 length: 15 amino acids. The CDR3 nucleotides are TGTGCCAGCAGCCAAAAGGGGGACAACACCGGGGAGCTGTTTTTT. Protein product: CASSQKGDNTGELFF.

CDR3 in amino acids: CASSVFRDRGRELFF. The CDR3 nucleotides read TGTGCCAGTAGTGTGTTCCGGGACAGGGGCCGGGAGCTGTTTTTT. V gene TRBV19 combines with J gene TRBJ2-2; TRBD1 agrees at 10 bases. This CDR3 is built from 15 residues. Germline CDR1 reads LNHDA; CDR2 reads SQIVND (reference sequence). Losses at the gene ends were 5 bases for V and 9 bases for J; bases not matched to a gene: 9.